These 8 T cell receptor beta chains share one sample of origin, sequenced in a study of PD-1 blockade in classical Hodgkin lymphoma. Using immunoSEQ multiplex PCR, the repertoire was profiled, and TCRdb retains in-frame clones only, with some absent. Seen here are tens of thousands of clones, approximately 71% observed once, and the top ten hold less than 4%. There was relapse after autologous stem cell transplantation in every patient, and there was variation in brentuximab vedotin exposure. The sample consisted of peripheral blood mononuclear cells (PBMCs), taken at baseline. These receptors originate from a human donor with classical Hodgkin lymphoma.

As concerns this clone: A junction end diverges from the germline sequence, so it may reflect a read error. The J gene is TRBJ2-2, the V gene TRBV6-6; D ambiguous. The CDR3 is 13 residues long. Germline V gene data show CDR1 as MNHNY and CDR2 as SVGAGI (reference sequence). Here the CDR3 reads CVSSYYGTGELFF. In DNA, the CDR3 is TGTGTCAGCAGTTATTACGGCACCGGGGAGCTGTTTTTT.

The genes are TRBV5-6 and TRBJ1-3; D remains unclear. In germline, CDR1 is SGHDT, CDR2 YYEEEE. V lost 0 bases and J lost 1, with 5 bases in between. The CDR3 covers 14 residues. The CDR3 region has the DNA TGTGCCAGCAGCTTGGAGTGGTCTGGAAACACCATATATTTT. Amino acid sequence: CASSLEWSGNTIYF.

This clone was seen many times. The chain is built from TRBV4-3 and TRBJ1-1; unclear D gene. The CDR3 consists of 13 residues. Trimming took off 0 bases at V and 3 bases at J, with 5 bases between the two ends. Germline V lookup: CDR1 LGHNA, CDR2 YSLEER. This CDR3 reads CASSQDLDTEAFF. In nucleotides, the CDR3 is TGCGCCAGCAGCCAAGATCTGGACACTGAAGCTTTCTTT.

The count of this clone is one. V gene TRBV4-3 combines with J gene TRBJ1-1; D not resolved. The V gene lost 0 bases and the J gene lost 1 base, with 3 bases spanning the gap. There are 13 residues in the CDR3. The germline gives CDR1 LGHNA, CDR2 YSLEER. The CDR3 loop reads CASSQDRNTEAFF. CDR3 nucleotide sequence: TGCGCCAGCAGCCAAGATAGGAACACTGAAGCTTTCTTT.

The rearrangement links TRBV6-1 to TRBJ1-6; D remains ambiguous. V was pared by 0 bases and J by 0 bases, with 21 bases between. The CDR3 consists of 21 residues. Germline V gene lookup returns CDR1 MNHNS and CDR2 SASEGT. The CDR3 is CASSEALAAEPSSSYNSPLHF. Here the CDR3 DNA reads TGTGCCAGCAGTGAAGCGCTTGCCGCGGAGCCCTCGAGCTCCTATAATTCACCCCTCCACTTT.

The rearrangement uses TRBV11-1 and TRBJ2-5; 7 bases are a match to TRBD1. This CDR3 has 16 amino acids. Germline V gene data show CDR1 as SGHAT and CDR2 as FQDESV (reference sequence). V lost 5 bases to trimming and J lost 5 bases; unmatched junction nucleotides: 14. CDR3 residues: CASSPPDRVSGETQYF. CDR3 bases: TGTGCCAGCAGCCCCCCAGACAGGGTGTCAGGGGAGACCCAGTACTTC.

The rearrangement links TRBV29-1 to TRBJ1-4; 9 bases align to TRBD1. J was trimmed by 4 bases and V by 5 bases; bases with no gene match: 8. This CDR3 is built from 15 residues. CDR1 and CDR2 (germline): SQVTM, ANQGSEA. The CDR3 DNA reads TGCAGCGTTACATTACCGGGACAGGGTAATGAAAAACTGTTTTTT. Protein product: CSVTLPGQGNEKLFF.

The chain is built from TRBV7-2 and TRBJ1-1; no definite D call. The CDR3 is 12 amino acids. V lost 6 bases and J lost 3, with 8 bases in between. Germline V gives CDR1 SGHTA, CDR2 FQGNSA. CDR3 protein: CASSQDHTEAFF. Written as DNA, the CDR3 is TGTGCCAGCAGTCAGGATCACACTGAAGCTTTCTTT. The whole variable domain, filled in from reference TRBV7-2 and TRBJ1-1, reads GAGVSQSPSNKVTEKGKDVELRCDPISGHTALYWYRQSLGQGLEFLIYFQGNSAPDKSGLPSDRFSAERTGGSVSTLTIQRTQQEDSAVYLCASSQDHTEAFFGQGTRLTVV.